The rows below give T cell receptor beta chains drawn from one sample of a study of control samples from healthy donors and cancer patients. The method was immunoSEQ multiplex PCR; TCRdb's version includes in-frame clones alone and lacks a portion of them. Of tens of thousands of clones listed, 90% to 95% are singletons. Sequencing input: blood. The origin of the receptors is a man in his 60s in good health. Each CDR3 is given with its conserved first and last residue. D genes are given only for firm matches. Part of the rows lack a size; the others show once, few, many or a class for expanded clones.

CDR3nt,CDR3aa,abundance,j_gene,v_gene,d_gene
TGTGCCAGCAGTTTAGGGACGGCTGTGAACACCGGGGAGCTGTTTTTT,CASSLGTAVNTGELFF,once,TRBJ2-2,TRBV27,NA
TGTGCCAGCAGTGAATCGGCGGGGGCGTTCGCTGAAGCTTTCTTT,CASSESAGAFAEAFF,NA,TRBJ1-1,TRBV6-1,NA
TGTGCCAGCACCGCACAATCGAGGCCTGGAAACACCATATATTTT,CASTAQSRPGNTIYF,NA,TRBJ1-3,TRBV28,NA
TGCGCCAGCAGTGCCGGGACTAGCGGGGACAATGAGCAGTTCTTC,CASSAGTSGDNEQFF,NA,TRBJ2-1,TRBV10-1,TRBD2
TGTGCCAGCGGGACAGGGGGGTGGACTGAAGCTTTCTTT,CASGTGGWTEAFF,NA,TRBJ1-1,TRBV2,TRBD1
TGTGCCACCAGTGATCCGGGACAGGGCGGAGAAAAACTGTTTTTT,CATSDPGQGGEKLFF,NA,TRBJ1-4,TRBV24-1,TRBD1
TGCGCCAGCAGCTTGGTTAGCGGAGGACTTCAAGAGACCCAGTACTTC,CASSLVSGGLQETQYF,NA,TRBJ2-5,TRBV5-1,NA
TGCGCCAGCAGCTTCCGATCTAGCGGGGGTTACACAGATACGCAGTATTTT,CASSFRSSGGYTDTQYF,NA,TRBJ2-3,TRBV5-1,TRBD2
TGTGCCAGTAGTATCGGCGGTGCGGCCAACACCGGGGAGCTGTTTTTT,CASSIGGAANTGELFF,NA,TRBJ2-2,TRBV19,NA
TGCAGCGTTGATCTAGGCAGGGGCTCCAATGAGCAGTTCTTC,CSVDLGRGSNEQFF,NA,TRBJ2-1,TRBV29-1,NA
TGTGCCAGCACGTCGGCCGTAAGCTCCTACAATGAGCAGTTCTTC,CASTSAVSSYNEQFF,NA,TRBJ2-1,TRBV5-6,NA
TGTGCCTGGAGGTCTAGCTGGTATGACAATGAGCAGTTCTTC,CAWRSSWYDNEQFF,once,TRBJ2-1,TRBV30,NA
TGTGCCAGCAGCTTCGGAGTAGCGGGTGAGCAGTTCTTC,CASSFGVAGEQFF,NA,TRBJ2-1,TRBV11-2,TRBD2
TGTGCCAGCAGCTTGACACAGTTTAACTATGGCTACACCTTC,CASSLTQFNYGYTF,NA,TRBJ1-2,TRBV7-8,NA
TGTGCCAGCGAAATGAGACCCCAAGAGACCCAGTACTTC,CASEMRPQETQYF,once,TRBJ2-5,TRBV7-9,NA
TGTGCCAGCTCCCGACTAGCGTTGACAGATACGCAGTATTTT,CASSRLALTDTQYF,NA,TRBJ2-3,TRBV6-6,TRBD2
TGTGCCAGCAGTGAAGCGGCAGGGTGGGTTCACTACGAGCAGTACTTC,CASSEAAGWVHYEQYF,NA,TRBJ2-7,TRBV6-1,NA
TGTGCCAGCAGCTTAGCAGCGACGGACTCTGGAAACACCATATATTTT,CASSLAATDSGNTIYF,NA,TRBJ1-3,TRBV7-2,NA
TGTGCCAGCAGCCGCAACAAGCAGGGCGGTTGGAGCTATGGCTACACCTTC,CASSRNKQGGWSYGYTF,NA,TRBJ1-2,TRBV21-1,NA
TGTGCCAGCACTCCCGAGGGGTTCCCCGCTGTCGGCGAGCAGTACTTC,CASTPEGFPAVGEQYF,NA,TRBJ2-7,TRBV6-6,NA
TGTGCCTGGAGTCTCCTGGCCTATGGCTACACCTTC,CAWSLLAYGYTF,NA,TRBJ1-2,TRBV30,NA
TGTGCCAGCAGCTTAGTAGCGGGAGGGGACAATGAGCAGTTCTTC,CASSLVAGGDNEQFF,once,TRBJ2-1,TRBV7-9,TRBD2
TGTGCCAGCAGCTTAGTGGACACCGGGGAGCTGTTTTTT,CASSLVDTGELFF,NA,TRBJ2-2,TRBV11-3,NA
TGTGCCAGAGACACTTTGAACACTGAAGCTTTCTTT,CARDTLNTEAFF,NA,TRBJ1-1,TRBV7-9,NA
TGTGCCAGCAGCCCGCGACGGTCAAGCTCTGGAAACACCATATATTTT,CASSPRRSSSGNTIYF,NA,TRBJ1-3,TRBV7-8,NA
TGTGCCAGCAGTGAAGCGCGGGCCAGGGGGCGCGAGCAGTACTTC,CASSEARARGREQYF,few,TRBJ2-7,TRBV6-1,TRBD1
TGTGCCAGCAGCTCGAGGACATCCCTTTCGAAGACCCAGTACTTC,CASSSRTSLSKTQYF,NA,TRBJ2-5,TRBV7-2,NA
TGTGCCAGCATTTCCCTAGCGGGAGGGTCAGATACGCAGTATTTT,CASISLAGGSDTQYF,NA,TRBJ2-3,TRBV6-5,TRBD2
TGTGCCAGCAGCTTGTCGGAGGACAATCAGCCCCAGCATTTT,CASSLSEDNQPQHF,NA,TRBJ1-5,TRBV7-8,NA
TGTGCCAGCTTGACAGACAACACTGAAGCTTTCTTT,CASLTDNTEAFF,once,TRBJ1-1,TRBV18,NA
TGTGCCAGCAACGAACAGGGGCTAGGCCTAGAGACCCAGTACTTC,CASNEQGLGLETQYF,NA,TRBJ2-5,TRBV28,TRBD1
TGTGCCAGCAGCTTATTGACTGGATCCTACGAGCAGTACTTC,CASSLLTGSYEQYF,NA,TRBJ2-7,TRBV5-6,NA
TGTGCCAGCTCAACTGGACAGGGAGATGAAAAACTGTTTTTT,CASSTGQGDEKLFF,few,TRBJ1-4,TRBV18,TRBD1
TGTGCCAGCAGTACTAGCACAGATACGCAGTATTTT,CASSTSTDTQYF,NA,TRBJ2-3,TRBV28,NA
TGTGCCAGCAGCCCCCAGGCCCCGCAGACCTATGGCTACACCTTC,CASSPQAPQTYGYTF,NA,TRBJ1-2,TRBV13,NA
TGTGCCAGCAGTTACAGTTGGTCAGGGGTCCAAGAGACCCAGTACTTC,CASSYSWSGVQETQYF,NA,TRBJ2-5,TRBV6-5,NA
TGCGCCAGCAGCCACACATTGACAGGACAGGGAAAAAGCAATCAGCCCCAGCATTTT,CASSHTLTGQGKSNQPQHF,NA,TRBJ1-5,TRBV4-1,TRBD1